One and the same sample provided the 26 T cell receptor beta chains below, sequenced in a study of blood T cell repertoires in COVID-19. Clones were read by immunoSEQ multiplex PCR, and TCRdb kept only the in-frame ones, dropping some. There are 150,000 or so clones in the sample; 65% to 90% occur only once, and roughly 8.2% lies in the top ten. The sequencing sample was made of peripheral blood. The source of these receptors is a man in his sixties with acute or convalescent COVID-19.

The CDR3 loop reads CASSLRGEGYEQYF. The CDR3 region has the DNA TGTGCCAGCAGCCTTCGGGGGGAAGGATACGAGCAGTACTTC. The chain carries TRBV6-5 and TRBJ2-7; 7 nucleotides match TRBD2. The CDR3 totals 14 residues. Losses at the gene ends were 6 bases for V and 4 bases for J; bases not matched to a gene: 9. Germline V CDR1 and CDR2: MNHEY, SVGAGI.

This clone appeared once. V and J are TRBV5-1 and TRBJ2-1; D is possibly TRBD1 (5 bases). The CDR3 covers 13 residues. V lost 0 bases to trimming and J lost 7 bases, with 8 bases between them. In germline, CDR1 is SGHRS, CDR2 YFSETQ. In DNA form, the CDR3 reads TGCGCCAGCAGCTTGGACAGGCGGAATGAGCAGTTCTTC. Protein product: CASSLDRRNEQFF.

This sequence joins TRBV10-1 and TRBJ2-3; TRBD1 matches at 8 bases. Germline trimming cut 6 bases from V and 2 bases from J; bases unmatched to any gene: 4. This CDR3 has 14 residues. CDR1 and CDR2 (germline): WNHNN, SYGVQD (reference sequence). The CDR3 DNA reads TGCGCCAGCAGCAGGACAGGGACCACAGATACGCAGTATTTT. Residues: CASSRTGTTDTQYF.

The V gene is TRBV7-3, the J gene TRBJ2-1; 7 positions match TRBD2. Per germline, CDR1 SGHTA and CDR2 FQGTGA. Trimming removed 5 bases from V and 3 bases from J; junction bases left unmatched: 7. The CDR3 covers 15 residues. CDR3: CASSPSGTNYNEQFF. As DNA, the CDR3 is TGTGCCAGCAGCCCCTCCGGGACTAACTACAATGAGCAGTTCTTC.

V usage is TRBV2 and J usage is TRBJ2-1; D might be TRBD1 (5 bases). The CDR3 consists of 14 residues. CDR1 and CDR2 from the germline V gene are SNHLY and FYNNEI. V lost 3 bases and J lost 4, with 10 bases in between. CDR3 DNA: TGTGCCAGCAGTGAGCAGGGTACGTACAATGAGCAGTTCTTC. Protein sequence: CASSEQGTYNEQFF.

The V gene is TRBV27, the J gene TRBJ1-2; no clear D gene. The CDR3 has 14 amino acids. Trimming pared 3 bases from V and 8 bases from J, leaving 16 bases between. CDR1 is MNHEY and CDR2 is SMNVEV in the germline V gene (reference sequence). CDR3 nucleotides: TGTGCCAGCAGTTTTTCATCGGGAGTAGGAGGCTACACCTTC. Its translation is CASSFSSGVGGYTF.

This sequence joins TRBV7-6 and TRBJ1-5; a possible D gene is TRBD1 (5 bases). Trimming stripped 1 base from V and 10 bases from J, with 14 bases between. This CDR3 is built from 14 residues. Germline CDR1 and CDR2: SGHVS and FNYEAQ. The CDR3 sequence is CASSLVGASSPQHF. Here the CDR3 DNA reads TGTGCCAGCAGCTTAGTTGGGGCCTCATCACCCCAGCATTTT.

The chain uses TRBV4-2 and TRBJ1-2, with unresolved D. Between the trimmed V and J ends, which lost 0 bases and 2 bases, there was a span of 16 bases. Germline-derived CDR1 and CDR2 are LGHNA and YNFKEQ. The CDR3 spans 17 residues. CDR3 amino acids: CASSQDLGVTANYGYTF. DNA for the CDR3: TGTGCCAGCAGCCAAGATCTCGGGGTAACGGCGAACTATGGCTACACCTTC.

This clone was seen repeatedly, ten times or more. The genes are TRBV3-1 (or the pseudogene TRBV3-2) and TRBJ1-1; possibly TRBD1 for D (5 bases). Germline CDR1 and CDR2: LGHDT and YNNKEL (reference sequence). V was trimmed by 0 bases and J by 3 bases, leaving 11 bases between them. This CDR3 has 15 amino acids. CDR3 in DNA: TGTGCCAGCAGCCAAGATCCGGGGGGGTACACTGAAGCTTTCTTT. This encodes CASSQDPGGYTEAFF.

This clone appeared once. The V gene is TRBV5-1, the J gene TRBJ1-6; no reliable D call. V lost 4 bases to trimming and J lost 8 bases, with 13 bases between them. The CDR3 covers 14 residues. Germline lookup yields CDR1 SGHRS and CDR2 YFSETQ. CDR3 sequence: CASSLQGSDSPLHF. Written as DNA, the CDR3 is TGCGCCAGCAGCCTCCAAGGAAGCGATTCACCCCTCCACTTT.

This clone was seen a single time. This rearrangement joins TRBV11-2 to TRBJ1-6; the D gene is possibly TRBD1 (6 bases). The CDR3 contains 14 residues. Trimming removed 1 base from V and 6 bases from J, with 7 bases in between. Germline assignment: CDR1 SGHAT and CDR2 FQNNGV. The CDR3 DNA follows: TGTGCCAGCAGCTTAGGGACAGTTAATTCACCCCTCCACTTT. This encodes CASSLGTVNSPLHF.

This chain connects TRBV28 to TRBJ1-5; 7 bases match TRBD1. The CDR3 runs to 14 residues. The ends lost 3 bases at V and 6 bases at J; junction bases unmatched: 5. Germline V gene sequence: CDR1 MDHEN, CDR2 SYDVKM. The CDR3 protein is CASSFRQGVQPQHF. In nucleotides, the CDR3 is TGTGCCAGCAGTTTCCGCCAGGGGGTTCAGCCCCAGCATTTT.

This chain uses TRBV5-4 with TRBJ2-1; 7 bases agree with TRBD2. The CDR3 has 15 amino acids. The ends lost 3 bases at V and 5 bases at J; junction bases unmatched: 8. Germline CDR1 and CDR2: SGHNT and YYREEE (reference sequence). The DNA of the CDR3 is TGTGCCAGCAGCTGGACTAGTCTTGGGAACAATGAGCAGTTCTTC. Protein: CASSWTSLGNNEQFF.

V usage is TRBV14 and J usage is TRBJ2-3; 8 nucleotides match TRBD2. V lost 4 bases to trimming and J lost 5 bases; unmatched junction nucleotides: 5. Germline CDR1 reads SGHDN; CDR2 reads FVKESK. The CDR3 covers 14 residues. The CDR3 region is CASSPLLAGDTQYF. In DNA, the CDR3 is TGTGCCAGCAGCCCCCTCCTAGCGGGAGATACGCAGTATTTT.

The CDR3 region has the DNA TGTGCCAGCAGTTTAGTCCTACTAGGGACAGGGGCCGGAAACACCATATATTTT. Its translation is CASSLVLLGTGAGNTIYF. The V and J genes are TRBV28 and TRBJ1-3; 10 nucleotides match TRBD1. The CDR3 extends over 18 amino acids. CDR1 and CDR2 from the germline V gene are MDHEN and SYDVKM. With V trimmed by 2 bases and J by 4 bases, 11 bases remained unmatched.

The chain is built from TRBV6-4 and TRBJ2-3, with D tentatively TRBD2 (6 bases). The CDR3 runs to 15 residues. V gave up 5 bases and J gave up 0 bases, with 12 bases separating them. Germline V lookup: CDR1 MRHNA, CDR2 SNTAGT. For the CDR3, the DNA is TGTGCCAGCAGTCAGTCAAGCGGGAGCACAGATACGCAGTATTTT. It yields the protein CASSQSSGSTDTQYF.

The chain combines TRBV6-5 with TRBJ1-1; D uncertain. Trimming shortened V by 6 bases and J by 1 base, and 9 bases separated the two germline ends. This CDR3 spans 13 amino acids. Germline V gene data show CDR1 as MNHEY and CDR2 as SVGAGI. The CDR3 region has the DNA TGTGCCAGCAGCTCAACAGAGAACACTGAAGCTTTCTTT. Protein: CASSSTENTEAFF.

This sequence joins TRBV5-4 and TRBJ2-2, with D uncertain. This CDR3 comprises 14 residues. Germline V gene lookup returns CDR1 SGHNT and CDR2 YYREEE (reference sequence). V was shortened by 2 bases and J by 0 bases, with 5 bases between the two germline ends. The CDR3 nucleotides are TGTGCCAGCAGCTTAACTACGAACACCGGGGAGCTGTTTTTT. Its translation: CASSLTTNTGELFF.

The gene calls are TRBV7-3 and TRBJ1-6; possibly TRBD1 for D (6 bases). The CDR3 has 15 residues. The V end was cut by 0 bases, the J end by 7 bases, with 10 bases between. The germline V gene has CDR1 SGHTA and CDR2 FQGTGA. The CDR3 DNA reads TGTGCCAGCAGCTTAACGGCAGGGGAAAATTCACCCCTCCACTTT. It encodes CASSLTAGENSPLHF.

V and J are TRBV7-9 and TRBJ2-1; a weak D match, TRBD2 (6 bases). V lost 7 bases to trimming and J lost 4 bases, with 17 bases between them. The CDR3 has 15 residues. Germline CDR1 SEHNR, CDR2 FQNEAQ (reference sequence). The CDR3 region is CASNPGTPTYNEQFF. The CDR3 nucleotides are TGTGCCAGCAACCCCGGGACTCCTACTTACAATGAGCAGTTCTTC.

The rearrangement uses TRBV28 and TRBJ1-1, with D unresolved. Germline V gives CDR1 MDHEN, CDR2 SYDVKM. Trimming took 7 bases from V and 1 from J, leaving 16 bases between them. There are 15 residues in the CDR3. This CDR3 reads CASTGGGFENTEAFF. The CDR3 nucleotides are TGTGCCAGCACGGGCGGAGGGTTCGAGAACACTGAAGCTTTCTTT. The full variable domain, completed using reference TRBV28 and TRBJ1-1, is DVKVTQSSRYLVKRTGEKVFLECVQDMDHENMFWYRQDPGLGLRLIYFSYDVKMKEKGDIPEGYSVSREKKERFSLILESASTNQTSMYLCASTGGGFENTEAFFGQGTRLTVV.

This chain connects TRBV10-3 to TRBJ2-1; D gene ambiguous. V was trimmed by 0 bases and J by 1 base, leaving 10 bases between them. CDR1 and CDR2 (germline): ENHRY, SYGVKD. The CDR3 spans 16 residues. The CDR3 sequence is CAISESLVKSYNEQFF. CDR3 sequence (DNA): TGTGCCATCAGTGAGTCCCTAGTAAAGTCCTACAATGAGCAGTTCTTC.

The rearrangement uses TRBV5-1 and TRBJ2-2, with 8 nucleotides matching TRBD2. Germline V CDR1 and CDR2: SGHRS, YFSETQ. The length of the CDR3 is 14 residues. V lost 2 bases to trimming and J lost 7 bases; unmatched junction nucleotides: 4. The CDR3 protein is CASSLGLAGGELFF. Here the CDR3 DNA reads TGCGCCAGCAGCTTAGGACTAGCCGGCGGGGAGCTGTTTTTT.

The chain joins TRBV27 to TRBJ2-3, with TRBD2 matching 9 bases. This CDR3 region has 16 residues. The J segment lost 1 base and the V segment lost 2 bases, leaving 4 bases of the junction unmatched. CDR1 is MNHEY, CDR2 SMNVEV, per germline (reference sequence). CDR3 loop: CASSLASGIGTDTQYF. The DNA of the CDR3 is TGTGCCAGCAGTTTAGCTAGCGGGATAGGCACAGATACGCAGTATTTT.

This clone has more than one count but fewer than ten. This sequence joins TRBV4-1 and TRBJ2-1; 12 bases align to TRBD2. V trimming: 4 bases; J trimming: 8 bases; junction bases outside the gene matches: 12. This CDR3 is built from 17 residues. Looked up from germline, CDR1 is MGHRA and CDR2 is YSYEKL. Here the CDR3 reads CASSRSGLAGGSDEQFF. The CDR3 region has the DNA TGCGCCAGCAGCCGGAGCGGGCTAGCGGGAGGGTCGGATGAGCAGTTCTTC.

The chain couples TRBV6-5 to TRBJ1-6; D remains ambiguous. CDR1 and CDR2 (germline): MNHEY, SVGAGI. V dropped 4 bases and J dropped 7 bases, with 17 bases sitting between them. CDR3 length: 16 amino acids. For the CDR3, the DNA is TGTGCCAGCAGTTCGAACGGCGGCAGCTTAAATTCACCCCTCCACTTT. It specifies CASSSNGGSLNSPLHF.